Listed below are T cell receptor beta chains from one sample, sequenced in a study of blood T cell repertoires in COVID-19. TCRdb's copy holds only in-frame clones and misses some; the assay was immunoSEQ multiplex PCR. The data show some 100,000 clones, with over 60% seen just once and more than 4% held by the top ten. Sample: peripheral blood. These receptors were taken from a human donor in a cohort sampled during active or convalescent COVID-19. Both conserved end residues are part of each CDR3. D genes are given only for firm matches. Only part of the rows carry a size: once, few, many, or a class if the clone is expanded.

CDR3 protein	CDR3 DNA	J gene	V gene	D gene	clone size
CSVPKPGVRNEQYF	TGCAGCGTTCCAAAACCCGGGGTTAGGAACGAGCAGTACTTC	TRBJ2-7	TRBV29-1	.	.
CASSLQGPGPGDTGELFF	TGTGCCAGCAGCCTTCAGGGACCCGGACCGGGGGACACCGGGGAGCTGTTTTTT	TRBJ2-2	TRBV28	.	few
CASSERQSLVYQPQHF	TGTGCCAGCAGTGAACGCCAAAGCTTGGTGTATCAGCCCCAGCATTTT	TRBJ1-5	TRBV6-1	.	.
CASSQGHGYTDTQYF	TGCGCCAGCAGCCAGGGCCATGGTTACACAGATACGCAGTATTTT	TRBJ2-3	TRBV4-3	.	.
CASSRAPVGQGASTWVPSNTEAFF	TGTGCCAGCAGCCGCGCCCCTGTAGGACAGGGGGCGTCAACGTGGGTACCCTCGAACACTGAAGCTTTCTTT	TRBJ1-1	TRBV6-2/TRBV6-3	TRBD1	.
CASSPGGAWYEQYF	TGTGCCAGCAGTCCAGGGGGCGCCTGGTACGAGCAGTACTTC	TRBJ2-7	TRBV6-2/TRBV6-3	TRBD1	.
CASKPPQVAGNTIYF	TGTGCCAGCAAGCCCCCACAGGTAGCTGGAAACACCATATATTTT	TRBJ1-3	TRBV2	.	once
CASSRGPGAEAFF	TGTGCCAGCAGTAGGGGCCCAGGGGCTGAAGCTTTCTTT	TRBJ1-1	TRBV6-5	.	once
CASRSQGFGTQYF	TGTGCCAGCAGATCACAGGGGTTCGGGACCCAGTACTTC	TRBJ2-5	TRBV12-3/TRBV12-4	TRBD1	.
CASSYGTGGAFGELFF	TGTGCCAGCAGTTACGGGACAGGGGGCGCTTTCGGGGAGCTGTTTTTT	TRBJ2-2	TRBV6-2/TRBV6-3	TRBD1	.
CASSYSRGSGNTIYF	TGTGCCAGCAGTTACTCTCGGGGGAGCGGAAACACCATATATTTT	TRBJ1-3	TRBV6-5	.	.
CASSATTSGNEQFF	TGTGCCAGCAGCGCGACTACTAGCGGCAATGAGCAGTTCTTC	TRBJ2-1	TRBV9	TRBD2	.
CASSQDLGGGNQPQHF	TGCGCCAGCAGCCAAGATTTAGGGGGTGGCAATCAGCCCCAGCATTTT	TRBJ1-5	TRBV4-1	.	.
CATTSGTGGDSTDTQYF	TGTGCCACCACCTCCGGGACAGGGGGTGACAGCACAGATACGCAGTATTTT	TRBJ2-3	TRBV5-8	TRBD1	.
CASSLSRGRWTEAFF	TGTGCCAGCAGTTTATCTAGGGGGCGATGGACTGAAGCTTTCTTT	TRBJ1-1	TRBV6-5	TRBD1	few
CASSSDRGSYEQYF	TGTGCCAGCAGCTCGGACAGGGGATCCTACGAGCAGTACTTC	TRBJ2-7	TRBV7-2	TRBD1	few
CASSIEPSYGYTF	TGTGCCAGTAGTATAGAGCCTAGCTATGGCTACACCTTC	TRBJ1-2	TRBV19	.	.
CASSNGQESFLRGNQPQHF	TGTGCCAGTAGTAACGGACAGGAGAGCTTTTTAAGAGGCAATCAGCCCCAGCATTTT	TRBJ1-5	TRBV19	TRBD1	.
CASSVGGAGNTIYF	TGTGCCAGCAGCGTAGGGGGAGCTGGAAACACCATATATTTT	TRBJ1-3	TRBV9	.	.
CASASSGRVETQYF	TGTGCCAGTGCGAGTAGCGGGAGGGTGGAGACCCAGTACTTC	TRBJ2-5	TRBV19	TRBD2	once
CSVGRGGYGYTF	TGCAGCGTTGGTAGGGGCGGCTATGGCTACACCTTC	TRBJ1-2	TRBV29-1	.	.
CATSRDPQSEQYF	TGTGCCACCAGCAGAGATCCACAGTCCGAGCAGTACTTC	TRBJ2-7	TRBV15	.	.
CASSTSGTGRNSPLHF	TGTGCCAGCAGTACTTCAGGGACAGGGCGTAATTCACCCCTCCACTTT	TRBJ1-6	TRBV27	TRBD1	.
CASSLRWTGPYEQYF	TGTGCCAGCAGCTTAAGGTGGACAGGACCGTACGAGCAGTACTTC	TRBJ2-7	TRBV7-2	TRBD1	.
CAWSPKTDSNQPQHF	TGTGCCTGGAGTCCGAAGACAGATAGCAATCAGCCCCAGCATTTT	TRBJ1-5	TRBV30	.	once
CASSLAGSYNEQFF	TGTGCCAGCAGCCTAGCGGGCTCCTACAATGAGCAGTTCTTC	TRBJ2-1	TRBV2	TRBD2	once
CAIREDTQDSGNTIYF	TGTGCCATCAGAGAAGACACTCAAGACTCTGGAAACACCATATATTTT	TRBJ1-3	TRBV10-3	.	.
CASSIPGEQYF	TGTGCCAGCAGCATCCCAGGGGAGCAGTACTTC	TRBJ2-7	TRBV9	.	once
CASSDRTLTGNLAKNIQYF	TGTGCCAGCAGTGACCGAACATTAACAGGGAACCTAGCCAAAAACATTCAGTACTTC	TRBJ2-4	TRBV6-1	.	.